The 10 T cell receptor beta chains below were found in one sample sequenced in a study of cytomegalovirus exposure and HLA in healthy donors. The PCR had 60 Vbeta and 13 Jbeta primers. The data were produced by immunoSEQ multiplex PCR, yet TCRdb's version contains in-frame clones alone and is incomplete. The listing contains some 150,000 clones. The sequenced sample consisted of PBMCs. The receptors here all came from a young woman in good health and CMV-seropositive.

The CDR3 nucleotides read TGTGCCAGCAGCTTAGAGGGGGGGAACTACAATGAGCAGTTCTTC. Its translation is CASSLEGGNYNEQFF. The chain employs TRBV11-3 and TRBJ2-1; 7 nucleotides align to TRBD2. This CDR3 has 15 amino acids. Looked up from germline, CDR1 is SGHNT and CDR2 is YENEEA. Trimming removed 0 bases from V and 3 bases from J; junction bases left unmatched: 2.

The CDR3 sequence is CAWSEGGRDTGELFF. In DNA form, the CDR3 reads TGTGCCTGGAGTGAAGGCGGCAGGGACACCGGGGAGCTGTTTTTT. The chain has TRBV30 and TRBJ2-2; tentatively, D is TRBD1 (5 bases). V dropped 1 base and J dropped 3 bases, with 12 bases sitting between them. The germline CDR1 and CDR2 sequences are GTSNPN and SVGIG (reference sequence). The CDR3 extends over 15 amino acids.

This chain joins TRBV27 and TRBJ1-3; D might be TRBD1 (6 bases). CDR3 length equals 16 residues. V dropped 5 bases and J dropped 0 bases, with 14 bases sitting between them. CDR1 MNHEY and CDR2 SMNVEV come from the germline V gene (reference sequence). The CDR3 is CASSPRDTHSGNTIYF. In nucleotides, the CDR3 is TGTGCCAGCAGTCCACGGGACACCCACTCTGGAAACACCATATATTTT.

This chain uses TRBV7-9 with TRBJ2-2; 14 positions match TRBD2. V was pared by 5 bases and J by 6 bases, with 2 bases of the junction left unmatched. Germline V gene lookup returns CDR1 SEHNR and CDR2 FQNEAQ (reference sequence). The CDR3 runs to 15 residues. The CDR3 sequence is CASSPGLAGAGELFF. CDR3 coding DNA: TGTGCCAGCAGCCCGGGACTAGCGGGAGCCGGGGAGCTGTTTTTT.

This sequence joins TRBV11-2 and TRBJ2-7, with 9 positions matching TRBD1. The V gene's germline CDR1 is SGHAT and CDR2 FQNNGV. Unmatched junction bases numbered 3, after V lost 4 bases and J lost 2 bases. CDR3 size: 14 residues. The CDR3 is CASSSDRGTYEQYF. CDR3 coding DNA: TGTGCCAGCAGCTCAGACAGGGGGACCTACGAGCAGTACTTC.

The CDR3 bases are TGTGCCAGCAAGCAGGGTAACGATCAGCCCCAGCATTTT. Residues: CASKQGNDQPQHF. The chain recombines TRBV6-1 with TRBJ1-5, with a weak D call TRBD1 (5 bases). The CDR3 length is 13 residues. Germline V gives CDR1 MNHNS, CDR2 SASEGT. Trimming pared 7 bases from V and 5 bases from J, leaving 12 bases between.

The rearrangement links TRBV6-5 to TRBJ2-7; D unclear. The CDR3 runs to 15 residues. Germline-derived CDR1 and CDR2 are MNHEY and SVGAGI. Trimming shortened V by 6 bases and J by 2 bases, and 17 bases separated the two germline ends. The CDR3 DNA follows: TGTGCCAGCAGGTTAGGAGTCCGAATTACCTACGAGCAGTACTTC. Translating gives CASRLGVRITYEQYF.

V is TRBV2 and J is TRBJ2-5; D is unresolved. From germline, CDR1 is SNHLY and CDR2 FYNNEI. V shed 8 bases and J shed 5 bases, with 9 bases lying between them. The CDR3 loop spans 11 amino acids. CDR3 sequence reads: CASSLQETQYF. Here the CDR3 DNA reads TGTGCCAGCTCGTTACAGGAGACCCAGTACTTC.

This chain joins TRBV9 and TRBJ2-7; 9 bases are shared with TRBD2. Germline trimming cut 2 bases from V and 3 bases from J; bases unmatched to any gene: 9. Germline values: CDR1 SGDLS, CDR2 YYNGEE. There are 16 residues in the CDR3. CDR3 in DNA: TGTGCCAGCAGCGTCGGGACTAGCTTTGCCCTCTACGAGCAGTACTTC. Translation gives CASSVGTSFALYEQYF.

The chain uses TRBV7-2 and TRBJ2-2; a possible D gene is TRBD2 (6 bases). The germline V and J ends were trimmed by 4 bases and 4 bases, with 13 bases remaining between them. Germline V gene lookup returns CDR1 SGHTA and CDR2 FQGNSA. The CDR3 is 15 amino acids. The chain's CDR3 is CASSSRDSLTGELFF. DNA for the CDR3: TGTGCCAGCAGCTCCCGGGACTCACTCACCGGGGAGCTGTTTTTT.